The entry that follows covers one TCR beta chain sequence. What antigen it recognizes has not been identified. Base-call qualities are not available, and no considerably larger clone is one nucleotide away. These data come from a study of cytomegalovirus exposure and HLA in healthy donors (dated by TCRdb to about 2017). Broadly, across the study: An earlier analysis of some 600 of the donors reported 250 to 350 Gb of sequence data and about 120 million unique TCR beta sequences obtained from roughly 180 million T cells. In an earlier analysis of roughly 580 of the donors, high-throughput TCR beta sequencing was used to judge whether each TCR beta V gene segment behaved as functional or pseudogenic. Using immunosequencing, the study profiled T cell repertoires from fewer than 700 subjects and related those repertoires to cytomegalovirus serostatus. In a later analysis, previously published TCR beta repertoires from hundreds of donors were re-analyzed and high-resolution HLA genotyping was added so that TCR occurrence patterns could be studied. Around 320 gigabases of sequencing data and 80 million or so unique TCR sequences were included in an early release covering about 600 HLA-typed donors. Both class I and class II loci were covered by HLA typing, at four-digit resolution. About 5 DR-DQ haplotypes were handled as single units for association and clustering, since linkage in the cohort was strong. Among the 398 genotyped donors, around 81% belonged to the genetic ancestry cluster associated with self-reported Caucasian donors. A later genetic analysis took genome-wide SNP genotypes for about 65% of the 666 donors and used that subset as a discovery cohort. Rather than using new phenotypic data, the later analysis identified candidate immune exposures from TCR beta sequences and from how often those sequences occurred across donors. All discovery cohort repertoires had been generated using a single sequencing platform. To predict cytomegalovirus infection status, the study brought together high-throughput TCR immunosequencing, statistical association of individual TCRs with disease status, and machine learning. Along with the roughly 610-subject first cohort, a separate validation cohort of some 130 different subjects was used. Across approximately 400 genotyped donors of the cohort, an average of about 220,000 unique TCR beta nucleotide sequences per donor were sequenced, and approximately 19% of those sequences were non-productive. Typing coverage differed by locus: A, B, C, DRB1 and DQB1 were typed in roughly 620-630 donors, DQA1 in 500 to 550, DPA1 in 600 to 610, and DPB1 in about 450. The study aimed to test whether signatures of past pathogen exposure could be identified by cataloging public T cell receptors. Donor age, sex, ethnicity and CMV serostatus were compiled together with the repertoire data.

The cohort was made up of under 800 healthy bone marrow donors. Cohort members were all nominally healthy when sampled, although unrecorded immune exposures were likely present. The donor was CMV seropositive and was included in the group of 289 seropositive cohort members. A peripheral blood sample was collected from each donor, and TCR beta sequencing was performed on peripheral blood mononuclear cells. Genomic DNA extraction from the blood cell samples was performed with the Qiagen DNeasy Blood Extraction Kit. The full study reports these points: In a later analysis, HLA-associated TCR beta chains showed more clonal expansion and lower generation probabilities than non-associated chains that were equally common. In a later analysis, the rate of TCR association differed among HLA loci, with DRB1 alleles having the most associated TCRs and HLA-C alleles having the fewest. Some IMGT-functional V segments, including TRBV6-2 and TRBV6-3, could not be distinguished by the 87-base-pair reads and were therefore excluded. In a later genetic analysis, a missense DCLRE1C variant was associated with V-gene and J-gene trimming of TCR beta chains, and the association was replicated in an independent cohort. A further reported finding was that TCR beta sequences accurately predicted the HLA-A and HLA-B alleles for most subjects in the first cohort. The classifier was reported to diagnose cytomegalovirus status with high specificity and sensitivity in both the original cohort and the validation cohort. Several of the top co-occurrence clusters appeared to be linked to parvovirus B19, influenza, CMV and Epstein-Barr virus, according to a later analysis. Specific HLA alleles were associated with 15,000 to 20,000 TCR beta sequences at a false discovery rate of 0.05 in a later analysis. The study listed 150 to 200 TCR beta chains as associated with cytomegalovirus. In an earlier analysis of around 500 of the donors, most TCR beta V segments appeared in productive rearrangements about 87% or about 30% of the time, broadly matching IMGT annotations. A cluster of highly shared sequence variants was judged likely to be a technical artifact of the sequencing pipeline. Most TCR sequences were seen in very few donors, while some public TCRs were found in many individuals. Because HLA typing was missing for some donors at each locus, association tests included only the typed subset. Compared with the approximately 600-donor mean, donors in an Asian-associated ancestry cluster had fewer N-insertions in productive TCRs, according to a later genetic analysis. The only immune exposure information available for the cohort was CMV serostatus. In vitro tests confirmed that a few of the cytomegalovirus-associated TCR beta chains recognize cytomegalovirus antigens. Because counts were too low, some 17 rarely observed V segments, including chromosome 9 orphons, were excluded from the earlier analysis of a few hundred of the donors. The authors suggested that the approach could potentially be generalized to other disease states and immunological phenotypes. Correlated functional status among segregating V segments might reflect linkage disequilibrium, but an unknown experimental factor could not be ruled out. Roughly uniform sequencing depth across donors was assumed in presence/absence analyses, although this assumption may not hold. Assigning TCR associations to individual alleles was difficult when HLA alleles, especially DR and DQ, strongly co-occurred. Only TCR beta chains were sequenced in this cohort, and the absence of alpha or paired-chain data limited detectable features. A later analysis found that most CMV-associated TCR beta chains appeared HLA-restricted, with HLA associations seemingly driven largely by CMV exposure.

Libraries were prepared through the immunoSEQ multiplex PCR assay. The multiplex PCR relied on a mix of 60 forward primers for TCR Vbeta segments and 13 reverse primers for TCR Jbeta segments. Amplification of the CDR3 region of rearranged TCR beta genes was performed with a multiplex PCR assay on genomic DNA. The Illumina HiSeq System was used to sequence the amplified TCR beta libraries as 87-base-pair reads. The authors' pipeline ran thus. Across the 500 to 850 repertoires, a later analysis counted tens of millions of unique TCR beta chains, roughly 11 million of which were shared by at least two donors. A nearest-neighbor algorithm error-corrected the raw reads and collapsed the reads into unique sequences, merging closely related sequences to remove PCR and sequencing errors. To assign V, D and J gene segments, CDR3 sequences were aligned to IMGT reference sequences. For a sequence to be retained, a match of at least six nucleotides was required to both a V gene segment and a J gene segment. A rearrangement was called productive if the CDR3 had no stop codons and remained in frame with V and J, and every other rearrangement was called non-productive. Following IMGT convention, CDR3 was defined as the stretch from the second conserved V-encoded cysteine up to the conserved J-encoded phenylalanine. Sequences without an unambiguous match to a single V gene segment were excluded from the earlier analysis of 450 to 750 of the donors. In an earlier analysis of almost 600 of the donors, a V segment was called functional when productive rearrangements were above 56.7%, and segregating when the standard deviation between donors exceeded 5%. A statistical classification framework was built for diagnosing cytomegalovirus status from the catalog of TCR beta chain sequences. In a later analysis, TCR nucleotide sequences were compared against IMGT/GENE-DB human TR gene sequences so that V and J genes could be assigned. The TCRdist pipeline was used in a later analysis to assign CDR3 sequences and most-parsimonious VDJ recombination scenarios. In a later analysis, every TCR beta chain was defined by the combination of its CDR3 amino acid sequence and its V-gene family, and reads without a unique V-gene family were dropped. In a later analysis, some 600 highly shared, low-generation-probability nucleotide sequences were removed to address suspected cross-contamination and a sequencing artifact. In a later analysis, a clonal expansion index was calculated for each public chain from normalized within-repertoire ranks of inferred template counts. Generation probabilities in a later analysis came from a VDJ recombination model fitted to out-of-frame rearrangements, and those results were checked against IGoR. A later analysis scored TCR-TCR, TCR-HLA and TCR-CMV co-occurrence with hypergeometric tests, applying a repertoire-size bias correction to TCR pairs. To estimate false discovery rates, a later analysis permuted the HLA or CMV assignments 20 times. In a later analysis, co-occurring TCRs were grouped with DBSCAN, and TCRdist sequence similarity was added when clustering was performed within HLA-allele-positive subsets. For co-occurrence clustering, repertoires with fewer than 30,000 or more than 120,000 public chains were excluded, along with roughly five repertoires with anomalous nucleotide sharing. Here the immuneACCESS table is served through TCRdb, limited to in-frame sequences with V and J called. Missing clones are a known gap in these copies; in checked studies unresolved V genes cover under half, and the rest lacks a known reason. The DNA was the basis for D and trimming; V, J and clone size are from that table. Recorded for this sample are approximately 100,000 clones; over 60% of them occurred a single time. Approximately 16% of the sample rests with the top ten.

CDR1 and CDR2 were assigned from the germline V gene (reference sequence) as GTSNPN and SVGIG. V is trimmed back by 4 bases and J by 5 bases, and the junction contains 16 bases that no gene match accounts for. Spanning cysteine to phenylalanine, the CDR3 consists of 16 amino acids. The DNA shown is the 48-base CDR3, in frame from base 1. Material for sequencing was PBMCs. The chain employs TRBV30 and TRBJ2-7, with 8 bases aligning to TRBD2. The source is a man aged 60-69 years in good health and CMV-seropositive. DNA sequence: TGTGCCTGGACCCCGGGAGGGGCGTCAAATTGGCACGAGCAGTACTTC. Its protein is CAWTPGGASNWHEQYF.